This record concerns one T cell receptor (beta chain) sequence. This sample is part of a study of blood T cell repertoires in COVID-19. Study information: COVID-19 samples from acute and convalescent phases originated in the United States, Italy and Spain. PBMCs, B-cell-depleted T cells, or T cells provided the cDNA or gDNA that made up the material.

Authors' methods: Estimates of nucleated cell counts were drawn from the amplification of reference gene primers. The assay was immunoSEQ multiplex PCR, and TCRdb's table has in-frame clones only and misses some. V, J and clone size reflect that table, while D and trimming were determined from the DNA. The top ten hold over 8.5% of the sample, which has 90,000 to 110,000 clones, more than 80% seen once. The V end was cut by 2 bases, the J end by 11 bases, with 21 bases between. Germline V CDR1 and CDR2: LGHDT, YNNKEL (reference sequence). The CDR3 spans 15 residues. Sequencing used peripheral blood. The clonotype was recovered from a woman in her 70s with acute or convalescent COVID-19. The genes are TRBV3-1 (or the pseudogene TRBV3-2) and TRBJ1-1; D uncertain. The CDR3 DNA sequence: TGTGCCAGCAGCCAACCTACATCGAAAGACTCTTCCGCTTTCTTT. Its protein is CASSQPTSKDSSAFF.